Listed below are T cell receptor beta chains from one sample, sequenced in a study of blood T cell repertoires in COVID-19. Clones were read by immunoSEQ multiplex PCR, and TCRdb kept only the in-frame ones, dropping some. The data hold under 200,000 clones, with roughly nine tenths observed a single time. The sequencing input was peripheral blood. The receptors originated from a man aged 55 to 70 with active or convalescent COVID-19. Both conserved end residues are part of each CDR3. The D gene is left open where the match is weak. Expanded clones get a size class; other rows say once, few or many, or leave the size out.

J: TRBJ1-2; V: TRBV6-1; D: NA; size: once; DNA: TGTGCCAGCAGTGAAGTGGAGACTAAAAATGGCTACACCTTC; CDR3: CASSEVETKNGYTF
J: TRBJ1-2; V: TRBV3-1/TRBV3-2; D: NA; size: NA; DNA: TGTGCCAGCAGCCCACGGGACAATTCCTACTATGGCTACACCTTC; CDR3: CASSPRDNSYYGYTF
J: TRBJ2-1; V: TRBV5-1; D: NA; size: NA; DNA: TGCGCCAGCAGCTTGGCCGGGGAGTACAATGAGCAGTTCTTC; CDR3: CASSLAGEYNEQFF
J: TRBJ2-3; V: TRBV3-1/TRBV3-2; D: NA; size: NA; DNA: TGTGCCAGCAGCCAAGATTCGCGGGGGCCCAGAATTTTT; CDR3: CASSQDSRGPRIF
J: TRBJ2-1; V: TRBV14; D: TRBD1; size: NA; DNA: TGTGCCAGCAGTCGTTTTCCGGGACAGGGAGACAATGAGCAGTTCTTC; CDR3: CASSRFPGQGDNEQFF
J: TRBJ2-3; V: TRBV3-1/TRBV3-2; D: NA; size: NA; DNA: TGTGCCAGCAGCCAAGCTACAGATACGCAGTATTTT; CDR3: CASSQATDTQYF
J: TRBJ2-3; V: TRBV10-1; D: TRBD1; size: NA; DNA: TGCGCCAGCAGTGAGGACAGGGGGCCAGATACGCAGTATTTT; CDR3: CASSEDRGPDTQYF
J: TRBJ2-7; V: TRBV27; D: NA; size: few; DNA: TGTGCCAGCAGGGGGGCAGAGCAGTACTTC; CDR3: CASRGAEQYF
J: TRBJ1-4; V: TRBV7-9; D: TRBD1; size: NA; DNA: TGTGCCAGCAGCATCCGGACAGGGGGGAGTCACGAAAAACTGTTTTTT; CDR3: CASSIRTGGSHEKLFF
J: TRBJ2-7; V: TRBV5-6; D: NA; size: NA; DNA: TGTGCCAGCAGCTTAAAGTACGGGGACTACGAGCAGTACTTC; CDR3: CASSLKYGDYEQYF
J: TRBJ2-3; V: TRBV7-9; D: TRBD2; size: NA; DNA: TGTGCCAGCAGCTGGCCGCGGGGGGGCCAGGCAGATACGCAGTATTTT; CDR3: CASSWPRGGQADTQYF
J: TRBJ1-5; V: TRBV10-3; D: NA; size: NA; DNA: TGTGCCATCAGTGAGTCGACAGGCCAGCCCCAGCATTTT; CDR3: CAISESTGQPQHF
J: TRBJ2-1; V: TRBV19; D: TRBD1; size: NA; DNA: TGTGCCAGTAGTATAGATGGACAGGGCTACAATGAGCAGTTCTTC; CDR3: CASSIDGQGYNEQFF
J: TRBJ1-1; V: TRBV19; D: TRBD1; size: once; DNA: TGTGCCAGTAGTTCTTTAAGGACAGGGGGCAGCGCTGAAGCTTTCTTT; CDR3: CASSSLRTGGSAEAFF